This TCR beta chain derives from a study of blood T cell repertoires in COVID-19. Sequencing used immunoSEQ multiplex PCR; TCRdb keeps in-frame clones, though not all of them. Among 250,000 to 300,000 clones listed, about 86% were seen once. The TCR comes from a man aged 50 or older who had recovered from COVID-19. Specimen: PBMCs or T cells enriched from blood (not recorded which).

Written as DNA, the CDR3 is TGTGCCAGCGGGAGTACGAACACTGAAGCTTTCTTT. Protein sequence: CASGSTNTEAFF. The chain employs TRBV2 and TRBJ1-1, with unresolved D. The V and J ends lost 8 bases and 1 base respectively, with 8 bases between them. CDR3 size: 12 residues. The V gene's germline CDR1 is SNHLY and CDR2 FYNNEI. The entire variable domain, with the rest obtained from reference TRBV2 and TRBJ1-1, is as follows: EPEVTQTPSHQVTQMGQEVILRCVPISNHLYFYWYRQILGQKVEFLVSFYNNEISEKSEIFDDQFSVERPDGSNFTLKIRSTKLEDSAMYFCASGSTNTEAFFGQGTRLTVV.